Described below is a single TCR beta chain sequence and its context. Its cognate antigen is unknown. TCRdb's copy holds only in-frame clones and misses some; the assay was immunoSEQ multiplex PCR. Of approximately 1.9 million clones detected, about 94% appear once; the ten largest clones hold 1.5% to 2%. From germline, CDR1 is SEHNR and CDR2 FQNEAQ (reference sequence). With 5 bases removed from V and 4 bases from J, the gap between germline ends came to 15 bases. The CDR3 is 15 residues long. The sample belongs to a study of shared clonotypes between healthy human individuals. Overall study results and limits: How much donors shared clonotypes was expected to be affected by sequencing depth. Four donors shared around 5.1% of their naive CD4 clonotypes.

In the naive CD8 group, cells lacked CD45RO and were positively selected for CCR7, so terminally differentiated effector memory CD45RA+ cells were left out. Donors comprised only Caucasian adults living in Nashville, Tennessee. The clonotype was recovered from a man between 18 and 35 years old in good health. Some clones in this sample may be carry-over from other donors' samples. The rearrangement uses TRBV7-9 and TRBJ2-1, with a tentative D call TRBD2 (5 bases). The sequencing sample was made of naive CD8+ T cells from PBMCs. CDR3 nucleotide sequence: TGTGCCAGCAGCCCCCGGACGGGGAATTACAATGAGCAGTTCTTC. This encodes CASSPRTGNYNEQFF. The full variable domain, its missing parts supplied by reference TRBV7-9 and TRBJ2-1, is DTGVSQNPRHKITKRGQNVTFRCDPISEHNRLYWYRQTLGQGPEFLTYFQNEAQLEKSRLLSDRFSAERPKGSFSTLEIQRTEQGDSAMYLCASSPRTGNYNEQFFGPGTRLTVL.